This T cell receptor (beta chain) was observed in a study of cytomegalovirus exposure and HLA in healthy donors. The CDR3 is made up of 13 amino acids. Germline lookup yields CDR1 ENHRY and CDR2 SYGVKD. Trimming removed 5 bases at V and 4 bases at J, with 9 bases between. Assay: immunoSEQ multiplex PCR; the TCRdb copy retains only in-frame clones and omits some. The sample yields 250,000 to 400,000 clones, roughly 87% seen once. The specimen was PBMCs. The TCR was taken from a man younger than 40 in good health and CMV-seronegative. The chain uses TRBV10-3 and TRBJ1-3; no clear D gene. In DNA form, the CDR3 reads TGTGCCATCAGTCCAGGCGCCGGAAACACCATATATTTT. Protein sequence: CAISPGAGNTIYF.